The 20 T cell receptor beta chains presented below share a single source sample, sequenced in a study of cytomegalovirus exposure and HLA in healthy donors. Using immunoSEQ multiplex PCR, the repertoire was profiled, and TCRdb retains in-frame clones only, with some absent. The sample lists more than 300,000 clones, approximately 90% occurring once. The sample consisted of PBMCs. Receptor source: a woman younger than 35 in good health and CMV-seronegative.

The CDR3 bases are TGCAGCGTCCTACAGGGGGCAAGTTTTGAAGCTTTCTTT. Its protein product is CSVLQGASFEAFF. The genes are TRBV29-1 and TRBJ1-1, with 9 positions matching TRBD1. Per the germline V gene, CDR1 is SQVTM and CDR2 is ANQGSEA. V lost 6 bases and J lost 7; bases outside the gene matches: 9. The CDR3 is 13 amino acids.

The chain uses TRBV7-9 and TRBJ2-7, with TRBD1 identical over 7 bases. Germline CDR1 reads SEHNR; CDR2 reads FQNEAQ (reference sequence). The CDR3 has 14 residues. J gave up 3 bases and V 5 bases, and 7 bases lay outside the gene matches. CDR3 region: CASSEATGVYEQYF. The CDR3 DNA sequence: TGTGCCAGCAGCGAGGCAACAGGGGTCTACGAGCAGTACTTC. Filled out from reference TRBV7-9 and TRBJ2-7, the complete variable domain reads DTGVSQNPRHKITKRGQNVTFRCDPISEHNRLYWYRQTLGQGPEFLTYFQNEAQLEKSRLLSDRFSAERPKGSFSTLEIQRTEQGDSAMYLCASSEATGVYEQYFGPGTRLTVT.

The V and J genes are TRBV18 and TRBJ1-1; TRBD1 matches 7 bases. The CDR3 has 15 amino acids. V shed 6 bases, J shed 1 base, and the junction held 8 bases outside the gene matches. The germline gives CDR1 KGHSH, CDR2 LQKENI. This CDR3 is CASSQGQAWNTEAFF. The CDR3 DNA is TGTGCCAGCTCCCAAGGACAGGCCTGGAACACTGAAGCTTTCTTT.

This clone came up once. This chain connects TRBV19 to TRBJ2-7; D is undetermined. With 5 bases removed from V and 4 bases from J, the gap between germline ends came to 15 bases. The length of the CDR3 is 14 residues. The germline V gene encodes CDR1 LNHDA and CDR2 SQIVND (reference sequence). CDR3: CASSRWAVNYEQYF. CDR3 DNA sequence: TGTGCCAGTAGTCGGTGGGCAGTCAATTACGAGCAGTACTTC.

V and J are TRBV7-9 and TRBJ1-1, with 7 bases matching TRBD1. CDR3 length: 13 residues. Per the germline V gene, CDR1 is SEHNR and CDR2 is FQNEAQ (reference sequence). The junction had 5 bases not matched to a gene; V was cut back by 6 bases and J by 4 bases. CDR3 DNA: TGTGCCAGCAGGACGACAGGGACCACTGAAGCTTTCTTT. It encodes CASRTTGTTEAFF.

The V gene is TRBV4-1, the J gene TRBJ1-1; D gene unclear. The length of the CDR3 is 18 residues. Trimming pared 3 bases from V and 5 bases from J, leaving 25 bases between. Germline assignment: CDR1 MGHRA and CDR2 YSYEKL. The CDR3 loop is CASSQFIREKGGMTEAFF. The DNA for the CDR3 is TGCGCCAGCAGCCAGTTTATCCGGGAAAAGGGTGGAATGACTGAAGCTTTCTTT.

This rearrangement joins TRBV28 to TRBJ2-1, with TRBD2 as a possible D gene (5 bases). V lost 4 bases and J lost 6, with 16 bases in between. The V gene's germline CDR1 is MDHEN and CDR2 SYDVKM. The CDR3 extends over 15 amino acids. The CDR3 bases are TGTGCCAGCAGTTCTGGGAGTTGGAGTGTCAATGAGCAGTTCTTC. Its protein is CASSSGSWSVNEQFF.

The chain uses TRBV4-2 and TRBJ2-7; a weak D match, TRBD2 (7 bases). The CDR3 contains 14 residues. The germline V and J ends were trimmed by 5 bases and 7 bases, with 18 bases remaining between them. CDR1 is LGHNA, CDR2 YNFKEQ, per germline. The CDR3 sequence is CASSEGGFPPEQYF. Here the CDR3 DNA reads TGTGCCAGCAGCGAGGGGGGGTTCCCTCCGGAGCAGTACTTC.

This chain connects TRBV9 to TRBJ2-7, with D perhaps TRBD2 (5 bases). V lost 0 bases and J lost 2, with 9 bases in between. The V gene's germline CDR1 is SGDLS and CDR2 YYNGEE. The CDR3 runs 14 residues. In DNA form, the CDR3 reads TGTGCCAGCAGCGTAGTGGCGGGCGCCTACGAGCAGTACTTC. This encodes CASSVVAGAYEQYF.

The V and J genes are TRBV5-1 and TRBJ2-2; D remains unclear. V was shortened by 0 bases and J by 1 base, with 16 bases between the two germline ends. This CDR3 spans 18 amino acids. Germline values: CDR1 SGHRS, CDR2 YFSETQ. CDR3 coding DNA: TGCGCCAGCAGCTTGGTTGAATACGAACTTTTGAACACCGGGGAGCTGTTTTTT. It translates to CASSLVEYELLNTGELFF.

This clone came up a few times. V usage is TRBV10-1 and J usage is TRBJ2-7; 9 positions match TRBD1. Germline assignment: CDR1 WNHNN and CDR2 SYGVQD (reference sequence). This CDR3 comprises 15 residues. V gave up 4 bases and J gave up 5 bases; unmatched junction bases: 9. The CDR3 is CASSGDSGQGHEQYF. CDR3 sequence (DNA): TGCGCCAGCAGTGGAGACAGCGGACAGGGGCACGAGCAGTACTTC.

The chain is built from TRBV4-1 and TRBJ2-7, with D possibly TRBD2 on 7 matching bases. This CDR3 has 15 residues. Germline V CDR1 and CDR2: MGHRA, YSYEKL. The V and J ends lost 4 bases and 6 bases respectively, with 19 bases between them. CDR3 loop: CASSPGGGGGPEQYF. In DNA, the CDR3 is TGCGCCAGCAGCCCCGGTGGTGGGGGGGGGCCCGAGCAGTACTTC.

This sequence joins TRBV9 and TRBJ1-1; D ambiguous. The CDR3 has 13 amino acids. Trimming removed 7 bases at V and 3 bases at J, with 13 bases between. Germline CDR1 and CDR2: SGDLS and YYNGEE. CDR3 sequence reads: CASSRGGHTEAFF. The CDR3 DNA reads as TGTGCCAGCTCCCGGGGTGGGCACACTGAAGCTTTCTTT. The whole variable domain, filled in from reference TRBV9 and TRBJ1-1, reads DSGVTQTPKHLITATGQRVTLRCSPRSGDLSVYWYQQSLDQGLQFLIQYYNGEERAKGNILERFSAQQFPDLHSELNLSSLELGDSALYFCASSRGGHTEAFFGQGTRLTVV.

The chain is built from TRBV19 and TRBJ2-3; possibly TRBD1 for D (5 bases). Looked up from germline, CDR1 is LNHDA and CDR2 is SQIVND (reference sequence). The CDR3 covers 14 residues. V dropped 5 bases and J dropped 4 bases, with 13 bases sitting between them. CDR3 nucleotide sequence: TGTGCCAGTAGTTATCCAGGGATGGCAGATACGCAGTATTTT. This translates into CASSYPGMADTQYF.

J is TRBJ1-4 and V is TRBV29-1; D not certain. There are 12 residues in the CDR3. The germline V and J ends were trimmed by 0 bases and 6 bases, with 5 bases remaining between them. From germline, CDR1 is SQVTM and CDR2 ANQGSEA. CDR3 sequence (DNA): TGCAGCGTTGAAGATGGGCATGAAAAACTGTTTTTT. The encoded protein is CSVEDGHEKLFF.

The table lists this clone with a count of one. The CDR3 here is CASSSSGTGYNEQFF. The CDR3 DNA reads TGTGCCAGCAGTTCCTCCGGGACAGGGTACAATGAGCAGTTCTTC. The V call is TRBV28, the J call TRBJ2-1; TRBD1 aligns across 9 bases. Trimming at V came to 4 bases and at J to 4 bases, leaving 5 bases not matched to a gene. The germline CDR1 and CDR2 sequences are MDHEN and SYDVKM. The CDR3 is 15 amino acids. Combining the CDR3 with reference TRBV28 and TRBJ2-1 gives the whole variable domain DVKVTQSSRYLVKRTGEKVFLECVQDMDHENMFWYRQDPGLGLRLIYFSYDVKMKEKGDIPEGYSVSREKKERFSLILESASTNQTSMYLCASSSSGTGYNEQFFGPGTRLTVL.

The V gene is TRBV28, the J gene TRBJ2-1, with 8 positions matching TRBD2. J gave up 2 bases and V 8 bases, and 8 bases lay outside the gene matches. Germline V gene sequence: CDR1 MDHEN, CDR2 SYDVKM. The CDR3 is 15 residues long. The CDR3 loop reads CASSRRLATYNEQFF. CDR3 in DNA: TGTGCCAGCTCTAGGCGACTAGCGACCTACAATGAGCAGTTCTTC.

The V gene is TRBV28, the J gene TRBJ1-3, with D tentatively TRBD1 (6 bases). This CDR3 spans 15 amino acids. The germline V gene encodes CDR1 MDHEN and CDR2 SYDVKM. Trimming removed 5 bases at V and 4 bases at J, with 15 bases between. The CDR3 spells CASSRTGIQGNTIYF. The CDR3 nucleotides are TGTGCCAGCAGTCGTACAGGGATACAAGGAAACACCATATATTTT.

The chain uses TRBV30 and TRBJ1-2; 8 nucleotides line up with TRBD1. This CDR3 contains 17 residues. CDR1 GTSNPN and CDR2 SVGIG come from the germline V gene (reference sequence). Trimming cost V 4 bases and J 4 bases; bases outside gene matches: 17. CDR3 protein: CAWTGGPGEMLVYGYTF. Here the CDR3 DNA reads TGTGCCTGGACAGGGGGCCCAGGGGAAATGCTGGTCTATGGCTACACCTTC.

The CDR3 DNA is TGTGCCAGCAGCTGGGAGGACAGGGGCCCCCTTGGGCAGTACTTC. It encodes CASSWEDRGPLGQYF. The chain links TRBV5-5 to TRBJ2-7; 9 nucleotides match TRBD1. The V segment lost 3 bases and the J segment 9 bases; nucleotides outside the gene matches: 13. This CDR3 is 15 amino acids long. The germline gives CDR1 SGHKS, CDR2 YYEKEE (reference sequence).